Listed below are T cell receptor beta chains from one sample, sequenced in a study of blood T cell repertoires in COVID-19. Sequencing was performed with immunoSEQ multiplex PCR; in TCRdb, only in-frame clones are kept and a portion is missing. This sample has more than 85,000 clones, with roughly 90% found just once. The material sequenced was peripheral blood. These TCRs come from a woman in her 70s with acute or convalescent COVID-19. Each CDR3 is given with its conserved first and last residue. The order of the fields is clone size, J gene, V gene, D gene, CDR3 DNA, CDR3 protein. A D gene is named only where the DNA matches it firmly. Clone size appears in some rows only: once, few, many, or a class for an expanded clone.

clone size: .; J gene: TRBJ1-1; V gene: TRBV28; D gene: .; CDR3 DNA: TGTGCCAGCAGCCGGAGACAGGCCTTCATGAACACTGAAGCTTTCTTT; CDR3 protein: CASSRRQAFMNTEAFF
clone size: .; J gene: TRBJ1-2; V gene: TRBV29-1; D gene: TRBD1; CDR3 DNA: TGCAGCGTTGAGTTCCAGGGGGGATCTGGCTACACCTTC; CDR3 protein: CSVEFQGGSGYTF
clone size: .; J gene: TRBJ1-3; V gene: TRBV5-1; D gene: .; CDR3 DNA: TGCGCCAGCAGCTTGGTTGCAGGCTCTGGAAACACCATATATTTT; CDR3 protein: CASSLVAGSGNTIYF
clone size: .; J gene: TRBJ1-5; V gene: TRBV28; D gene: .; CDR3 DNA: TGTGCCAGCAGCACCGGGGCAGGGGCGAGCAATCAGCCCCAGCATTTT; CDR3 protein: CASSTGAGASNQPQHF
clone size: .; J gene: TRBJ1-4; V gene: TRBV18; D gene: TRBD1; CDR3 DNA: TGTGCCAGCACGGGACAGGGCGGTGAAAAACTGTTTTTT; CDR3 protein: CASTGQGGEKLFF
clone size: .; J gene: TRBJ1-5; V gene: TRBV3-1/TRBV3-2; D gene: .; CDR3 DNA: TGTGCCAGCAGCCAAGATTATGGAGGGTCAGGTAGCAATCAGCCCCAGCATTTT; CDR3 protein: CASSQDYGGSGSNQPQHF
clone size: .; J gene: TRBJ2-5; V gene: TRBV28; D gene: TRBD1; CDR3 DNA: TGTGCCAGCAGCAGTCCGGGACAGGGTACTGAGACCCAGTACTTC; CDR3 protein: CASSSPGQGTETQYF
clone size: .; J gene: TRBJ1-3; V gene: TRBV6-5; D gene: .; CDR3 DNA: TGTGCCAGCAGTTTAGGCAGGGGCTCTGGAAACACCATATATTTT; CDR3 protein: CASSLGRGSGNTIYF
clone size: .; J gene: TRBJ2-1; V gene: TRBV3-1/TRBV3-2; D gene: TRBD2; CDR3 DNA: TGTGCCAGCAGCCCTCCAGGTGGGCGGGGGAACAATGAGCAGTTCTTC; CDR3 protein: CASSPPGGRGNNEQFF
clone size: .; J gene: TRBJ1-3; V gene: TRBV28; D gene: .; CDR3 DNA: TGTGCCAGCAGTTCCGACAGCCACTCTGGAAACACCATATATTTT; CDR3 protein: CASSSDSHSGNTIYF
clone size: few; J gene: TRBJ1-2; V gene: TRBV19; D gene: TRBD1; CDR3 DNA: TGTGCCAGTAGGGCCACCCACGGACAGGGGGCGATTGGCTACACCTTC; CDR3 protein: CASRATHGQGAIGYTF
clone size: .; J gene: TRBJ1-4; V gene: TRBV11-2; D gene: .; CDR3 DNA: TGTGCCAGCAGCTTTGACAGACCAACTAATGAAAAACTGTTTTTT; CDR3 protein: CASSFDRPTNEKLFF
clone size: .; J gene: TRBJ2-6; V gene: TRBV5-1; D gene: TRBD1; CDR3 DNA: TGCGCCAGCAGCCGGGGTACAGGGGTATCTGGGGCCAACGTCCTGACTTTC; CDR3 protein: CASSRGTGVSGANVLTF
clone size: .; J gene: TRBJ2-5; V gene: TRBV12-3/TRBV12-4; D gene: .; CDR3 DNA: TGTGCCAGCAGTTTAGCCGGAGGAGAGACCCAGTACTTC; CDR3 protein: CASSLAGGETQYF
clone size: .; J gene: TRBJ1-6; V gene: TRBV19; D gene: TRBD1; CDR3 DNA: TGTGCCAGTAGTTCCAGGACAGGAATGGGGACTTATTCACCCCTCCACTTT; CDR3 protein: CASSSRTGMGTYSPLHF
clone size: .; J gene: TRBJ2-7; V gene: TRBV6-5; D gene: TRBD2; CDR3 DNA: TGTGCCGCCAACACATGGCTAGCGGAGGCCTACGAGCAGTACTTC; CDR3 protein: CAANTWLAEAYEQYF
clone size: .; J gene: TRBJ2-7; V gene: TRBV21-1; D gene: .; CDR3 DNA: TGTGCCAGCAAAGGGACAGGGGCCTACGAGCAGTACTTC; CDR3 protein: CASKGTGAYEQYF
clone size: .; J gene: TRBJ1-3; V gene: TRBV6-5; D gene: .; CDR3 DNA: TGTGCGGTAGATGAGGGCGGGAAAAAATTTTTT; CDR3 protein: CAVDEGGKKFF
clone size: .; J gene: TRBJ2-7; V gene: TRBV5-1; D gene: TRBD1; CDR3 DNA: TGCGCCAGCAGCCCTGGGACAGGGAGTGGGTCCTACGAGCAGTACTTC; CDR3 protein: CASSPGTGSGSYEQYF
clone size: .; J gene: TRBJ2-2; V gene: TRBV4-2; D gene: TRBD1; CDR3 DNA: TGTGCCAGCAGCCGAAAGAGGGGGCGCGACACCGGGGAGCTGTTTTTT; CDR3 protein: CASSRKRGRDTGELFF
clone size: .; J gene: TRBJ2-6; V gene: TRBV19; D gene: .; CDR3 DNA: TGTGCCAGTAGCGGTTCAGGGGCTGGGGCCAACGTCCTGACTTTC; CDR3 protein: CASSGSGAGANVLTF
clone size: .; J gene: TRBJ2-1; V gene: TRBV18; D gene: TRBD2; CDR3 DNA: TGTGCCAGCTCACCACCGGGACTAGCGGACTACAATGAGCAGTTCTTC; CDR3 protein: CASSPPGLADYNEQFF
clone size: .; J gene: TRBJ2-1; V gene: TRBV5-6; D gene: .; CDR3 DNA: TGTGCCAGCAGCTTGGTGATAAACGGGAGAGATGAGCAGTTCTTC; CDR3 protein: CASSLVINGRDEQFF
clone size: few; J gene: TRBJ1-1; V gene: TRBV28; D gene: .; CDR3 DNA: TGTGCCAGCGAGGACAGAAACACTGAAGCTTTCTTT; CDR3 protein: CASEDRNTEAFF
clone size: .; J gene: TRBJ1-6; V gene: TRBV19; D gene: .; CDR3 DNA: TGTGCCAGTAGTACCACAGGCGCTAATTCACCCCTCCACTTT; CDR3 protein: CASSTTGANSPLHF
clone size: .; J gene: TRBJ2-5; V gene: TRBV2; D gene: .; CDR3 DNA: TGTGCCAGCAGCCCGTTTACAGGGCGCGAGACCCAGTACTTC; CDR3 protein: CASSPFTGRETQYF
clone size: .; J gene: TRBJ1-6; V gene: TRBV18; D gene: .; CDR3 DNA: TGTGCCAGCTCGACGAGCGGGTCCCCCTATAATTCACCCCTCCACTTT; CDR3 protein: CASSTSGSPYNSPLHF
clone size: .; J gene: TRBJ2-3; V gene: TRBV27; D gene: TRBD2; CDR3 DNA: TGTGCCAGCAGTTTATCGGGGCTAGCGGGGACCACTGGGGGCACAGATACGCAGTATTTT; CDR3 protein: CASSLSGLAGTTGGTDTQYF
clone size: .; J gene: TRBJ1-4; V gene: TRBV7-2; D gene: TRBD1; CDR3 DNA: TGTGCCAGCAGCCGCGGCGGGACAGGGGGCGGTGAAAAACTGTTTTTT; CDR3 protein: CASSRGGTGGGEKLFF
clone size: once; J gene: TRBJ2-1; V gene: TRBV27; D gene: TRBD1; CDR3 DNA: TGTGCCAGCAGTGGCCCCACCGGGACAGGGTATGGTGAGCAGTTCTTC; CDR3 protein: CASSGPTGTGYGEQFF
clone size: .; J gene: TRBJ1-2; V gene: TRBV9; D gene: .; CDR3 DNA: TGTGCCAGCAGCGTAGACGGCAGGAACTATGGCTACACCTTC; CDR3 protein: CASSVDGRNYGYTF
clone size: .; J gene: TRBJ1-5; V gene: TRBV28; D gene: TRBD1; CDR3 DNA: TGTGCCAGCAAAACCGGGACAGGGGTCAATCAGCCCCAGCATTTT; CDR3 protein: CASKTGTGVNQPQHF
clone size: .; J gene: TRBJ2-7; V gene: TRBV30; D gene: TRBD1; CDR3 DNA: TGTGCCTGGTGGGACAGACCATACGAGCAGTACTTC; CDR3 protein: CAWWDRPYEQYF
clone size: once; J gene: TRBJ2-5; V gene: TRBV15; D gene: TRBD1; CDR3 DNA: TGTGCCACCAGCAGATCCGGGACAGGGAAAGAGACCCAGTACTTC; CDR3 protein: CATSRSGTGKETQYF
clone size: .; J gene: TRBJ1-1; V gene: TRBV10-1; D gene: .; CDR3 DNA: TGCGCCAGCCGACAGGAGAGGAACACTGAAGCTTTCTTT; CDR3 protein: CASRQERNTEAFF
clone size: few; J gene: TRBJ1-1; V gene: TRBV27; D gene: .; CDR3 DNA: TGTGCCAGCAGTTTGAACCGACAGATGGAAGCTTTCTTT; CDR3 protein: CASSLNRQMEAFF